The next 27 T cell receptor beta chains were all read from a single sample in a study of blood T cell repertoires in COVID-19. Sequencing was performed with immunoSEQ multiplex PCR; in TCRdb, only in-frame clones are kept and a portion is missing. This table holds approximately 200,000 clones, roughly 84% found once. Input material: peripheral blood. The source of these receptors is a woman between 45 and 65 years old with acute or convalescent COVID-19.

The chain joins TRBV9 to TRBJ2-5; D uncertain. V shed 3 bases and J shed 3 bases, with 6 bases lying between them. Germline V gene sequence: CDR1 SGDLS, CDR2 YYNGEE. This CDR3 has 12 residues. For the CDR3, the DNA is TGTGCCAGCAGCGGACTGGAAGAGACCCAGTACTTC. This sequence encodes CASSGLEETQYF. The variable domain in full, with the rest retrieved from reference TRBV9 and TRBJ2-5, is DSGVTQTPKHLITATGQRVTLRCSPRSGDLSVYWYQQSLDQGLQFLIQYYNGEERAKGNILERFSAQQFPDLHSELNLSSLELGDSALYFCASSGLEETQYFGPGTRLLVL.

V is TRBV10-3 and J is TRBJ2-2, with a possible D match to TRBD1 (6 bases). The germline V and J ends were trimmed by 3 bases and 4 bases, with 12 bases remaining between them. Germline V gene sequence: CDR1 ENHRY, CDR2 SYGVKD. The CDR3 consists of 15 residues. CDR3 DNA: TGTGCCATCAGTGAATGGGACAAATCCACCGGGGAGCTGTTTTTT. As protein: CAISEWDKSTGELFF.

Comment on this clone: Without the conserved terminal phenylalanine or tryptophan, this CDR3 likely stems from a read error. The DNA is omitted, as the CDR3 cannot be located on it reliably, and the CDR3 follows TCRdb's listing. The chain links TRBV9 to TRBJ1-1. The CDR3 spans 9 residues, counting both ends. Germline V CDR1 and CDR2: SGDLS, YYNGEE. The CDR3 is CASSPRAFA.

V gene TRBV14 combines with J gene TRBJ2-1; D may be TRBD1 (5 bases). Germline-derived CDR1 and CDR2 are SGHDN and FVKESK. V was trimmed by 0 bases and J by 4 bases, leaving 13 bases between them. The CDR3 extends over 16 amino acids. The CDR3 DNA reads TGTGCCAGCAGCCAAGATTGGGCGACAGCTTACAATGAGCAGTTCTTC. Translation gives CASSQDWATAYNEQFF.

V is TRBV6-5 and J is TRBJ2-7; 7 bases map to TRBD2. The CDR3 is made up of 15 amino acids. The germline V gene encodes CDR1 MNHEY and CDR2 SVGAGI. After removal of 0 bases from V and 6 bases from J, the junction contained 8 bases not matched to a gene. CDR3 protein: CASSYSLAGELEQYF. Here the CDR3 DNA reads TGTGCCAGCAGTTACTCGCTGGCGGGAGAACTCGAGCAGTACTTC.

The chain is built from TRBV6-2 or TRBV6-3 and TRBJ2-7; no reliable D call. The CDR3 contains 11 residues. Trimming took 2 bases from V and 7 from J, leaving 6 bases between them. Looked up from germline, CDR1 is MNHEY and CDR2 is SVGEGT. As DNA, the CDR3 is TGTGCCAGCAGTTACCCGGAGGAGCAGTACTTC. The encoded protein is CASSYPEEQYF.

The chain uses TRBV12-3 or TRBV12-4 and TRBJ2-1; D remains unclear. The V end lost 3 bases, the J end lost 9 bases, and 9 bases lay between the germline ends. The CDR3 is 12 residues long. The CDR3 reads CASSFLDGEQFF. The CDR3 region has the DNA TGTGCCAGCAGTTTCTTAGATGGTGAGCAGTTCTTC.

A few counts support this clone. V and J are TRBV7-2 and TRBJ2-7, with 10 bases lining up with TRBD1. V trimming: 1 base; J trimming: 6 bases; junction bases outside the gene matches: 9. Germline loops: CDR1 SGHTA, CDR2 FQGNSA. This CDR3 spans 16 amino acids. CDR3 protein: CASSLEGGQGTREQYF. Here the CDR3 DNA reads TGTGCCAGCAGCTTAGAGGGGGGACAGGGGACTCGCGAGCAGTACTTC.

The V call is TRBV6-5, the J call TRBJ1-2, with a weak D call TRBD1 (5 bases). The V gene lost 2 bases and the J gene lost 4 bases, with 8 bases spanning the gap. The CDR3 totals 13 residues. Germline CDR1 is MNHEY and CDR2 is SVGAGI. In DNA form, the CDR3 reads TGTGCCAGCAGTTACACGGGACTCTATGGCTACACCTTC. Amino acid sequence: CASSYTGLYGYTF.

V and J are TRBV7-9 and TRBJ1-1, with 7 bases aligning to TRBD1. In germline, CDR1 is SEHNR, CDR2 FQNEAQ (reference sequence). The V and J ends lost 9 bases and 3 bases, in that order; junction bases with no gene match: 13. The length of the CDR3 is 15 residues. The CDR3 protein is CASRDRIESDTEAFF. The CDR3 DNA reads TGTGCCAGTCGGGACAGAATTGAATCGGACACTGAAGCTTTCTTT.

This chain links TRBV3-1 (or the pseudogene TRBV3-2) with TRBJ1-1; D is uncertain. Germline lookup yields CDR1 LGHDT and CDR2 YNNKEL (reference sequence). The CDR3 spans 14 residues. V lost 4 bases, J lost 4 bases, and 13 bases lay in between. This chain's CDR3 is CASSPFLGPTEAFF. The CDR3 DNA follows: TGTGCCAGCAGCCCGTTCCTAGGTCCCACTGAAGCTTTCTTT.

The rearrangement links TRBV29-1 to TRBJ2-7; 7 bases map to TRBD1. The CDR3 spans 14 residues. The germline V gene encodes CDR1 SQVTM and CDR2 ANQGSEA. Losses at the gene ends were 0 bases for V and 3 bases for J; bases not matched to a gene: 5. CDR3 sequence reads: CSVEEGTVNYEQYF. The CDR3 coding sequence is TGCAGCGTTGAAGAAGGGACAGTGAACTACGAGCAGTACTTC.

The CDR3 nucleotides read TGTGCCAGCCAGGACAATAATCAGCCCCAGCATTTT. Protein sequence: CASQDNNQPQHF. V usage is TRBV28 and J usage is TRBJ1-5, with TRBD1 as a possible D gene (5 bases). There are 12 residues in the CDR3. Trimming stripped 8 bases from V and 4 bases from J, with 9 bases between. CDR1 is MDHEN, CDR2 SYDVKM, per germline.

The chain has TRBV5-4 and TRBJ2-3; perhaps TRBD1 as D (6 bases). Germline CDR1 is SGHNT and CDR2 is YYREEE (reference sequence). The CDR3 loop spans 13 amino acids. V was shortened by 5 bases and J by 4 bases, with 11 bases between the two germline ends. The CDR3 loop reads CASRLQGADTQYF. CDR3 nucleotides: TGTGCCAGCAGGTTACAGGGCGCAGATACGCAGTATTTT. The full variable domain, in which reference TRBV5-4 and TRBJ2-3 provide the parts outside the CDR3, is ETGVTQSPTHLIKTRGQQVTLRCSSQSGHNTVSWYQQALGQGPQFIFQYYREEENGRGNFPPRFSGLQFPNYSSELNVNALELDDSALYLCASRLQGADTQYFGPGTRLTVL.

This chain uses TRBV3-1 (or the pseudogene TRBV3-2) with TRBJ2-6; a weak D match, TRBD1 (5 bases). The CDR3 is 16 amino acids. Germline V gives CDR1 LGHDT, CDR2 YNNKEL (reference sequence). V was pared by 6 bases and J by 0 bases, with 12 bases between. The CDR3 region is CASRQGRISGANVLTF. DNA for the CDR3: TGTGCCAGCAGGCAGGGTCGGATCTCTGGGGCCAACGTCCTGACTTTC.

The chain links TRBV5-6 to TRBJ2-4, with a possible D match to TRBD2 (6 bases). Germline loops: CDR1 SGHDT, CDR2 YYEEEE. The V end lost 2 bases, the J end lost 9 bases, and 18 bases lay between the germline ends. CDR3 length: 15 amino acids. The CDR3: CASSLPLGGSSIQYF. In nucleotides, the CDR3 is TGTGCCAGCAGCTTACCCCTCGGGGGTAGCAGCATTCAGTACTTC.

The chain carries TRBV6-1 and TRBJ1-5, with 9 bases aligning to TRBD1. Germline V gene lookup returns CDR1 MNHNS and CDR2 SASEGT. This CDR3 region has 15 residues. The V gene end was trimmed by 1 base and the J gene end by 7 bases; junction bases not matched to a gene: 5. The CDR3 loop reads CASSEGTGVGQPQHF. CDR3 nucleotides: TGTGCCAGCAGTGAAGGGACAGGGGTAGGCCAGCCCCAGCATTTT.

This clone was picked up one time. The V call is TRBV2, the J call TRBJ2-1; tentatively, D is TRBD2 (7 bases). The CDR3 is made up of 16 amino acids. The germline V gene encodes CDR1 SNHLY and CDR2 FYNNEI. The V end lost 5 bases, the J end lost 5 bases, and 19 bases lay between the germline ends. Written as DNA, the CDR3 is TGTGCCAGCAGTCTTCGACAGGTGGGGGGGGACAATGAGCAGTTCTTC. This gives the protein CASSLRQVGGDNEQFF.

This clone has more than one count but fewer than ten. J is TRBJ2-1 and V is TRBV30; no firm D call. The CDR3 length is 14 residues. Germline CDR1 is GTSNPN and CDR2 is SVGIG (reference sequence). V dropped 7 bases and J dropped 0 bases, with 13 bases sitting between them. CDR3 sequence (DNA): TGTGCCTTCACCGTCGCGAGCTCCTACAATGAGCAGTTCTTC. Protein sequence: CAFTVASSYNEQFF.

The chain recombines TRBV3-1 (or the pseudogene TRBV3-2) with TRBJ2-1; maybe TRBD1 (6 bases). V lost 3 bases, J lost 6 bases, and 15 bases lay in between. Germline CDR1 is LGHDT and CDR2 is YNNKEL (reference sequence). The CDR3 sequence is 15 residues long. The CDR3 sequence is CASSQGAGAINEQFF. As DNA, the CDR3 is TGTGCCAGCAGCCAGGGCGCAGGGGCGATCAATGAGCAGTTCTTC.

V usage is TRBV28 and J usage is TRBJ1-3; maybe TRBD1 (5 bases). The CDR3 covers 14 residues. V lost 6 bases and J 2 bases, leaving 11 bases between the germline ends. CDR1 and CDR2 (germline): MDHEN, SYDVKM. The CDR3 region is CASRKTVTGNTIYF. As DNA, the CDR3 is TGTGCCAGCAGGAAGACAGTTACTGGAAACACCATATATTTT.

This rearrangement joins TRBV6-5 to TRBJ2-2; 9 bases align to TRBD1. Germline V CDR1 and CDR2: MNHEY, SVGAGI. The CDR3 is 14 amino acids. V lost 6 bases and J lost 6; bases outside the gene matches: 5. CDR3 in amino acids: CASRQGAPSGELFF. In nucleotides, the CDR3 is TGTGCCAGCAGACAGGGGGCACCATCCGGGGAGCTGTTTTTT.

The V call is TRBV4-1, the J call TRBJ1-4, with 7 bases identical to TRBD1. This CDR3 has 16 residues. Per the germline V gene, CDR1 is MGHRA and CDR2 is YSYEKL. J was trimmed by 4 bases and V by 0 bases; bases with no gene match: 5. The CDR3 reads CASSQDSTGYNEKLFF. The CDR3 DNA reads as TGCGCCAGCAGCCAAGATTCGACAGGGTATAATGAAAAACTGTTTTTT.

The chain carries TRBV10-2 and TRBJ1-4, with a weak D call TRBD1 (6 bases). Germline CDR1 reads WSHSY; CDR2 reads SAAADI. V was pared by 2 bases and J by 8 bases, with 15 bases between. The CDR3 consists of 15 residues. CDR3 DNA: TGCGCCAGCAGTGAGCTACAGGGTGCGGGCGAAAAACTGTTTTTT. This translates into CASSELQGAGEKLFF.

The chain recombines TRBV6-6 with TRBJ2-2, with 7 bases aligning to TRBD2. V lost 4 bases, J lost 5 bases, and 4 bases stayed unmatched. Germline CDR1 MNHNY, CDR2 SVGAGI (reference sequence). CDR3 size: 14 residues. The CDR3 is CASSFGEGTGELFF. CDR3 nucleotide sequence: TGTGCCAGCAGTTTTGGGGAGGGGACCGGGGAGCTGTTTTTT.

This chain uses TRBV4-1 with TRBJ2-1; a possible D gene is TRBD2 (7 bases). The CDR3 loop spans 17 amino acids. V was cut by 0 bases and J by 1 base, with 13 bases left in between. Germline V lookup: CDR1 MGHRA, CDR2 YSYEKL. The CDR3 DNA follows: TGCGCCAGCAGCCAAGAGGGGAGGGGGTCTTCCTACAATGAGCAGTTCTTC. It translates to CASSQEGRGSSYNEQFF.

This clone was found once. This rearrangement joins TRBV6-1 to TRBJ1-2, with a tentative D call TRBD1 (6 bases). Germline loops: CDR1 MNHNS, CDR2 SASEGT. The germline V and J ends were trimmed by 2 bases and 0 bases, with 10 bases remaining between them. The CDR3 spans 15 residues. The CDR3 region is CASSEYYRANYGYTF. The CDR3 DNA reads TGTGCCAGCAGTGAATACTACAGGGCTAACTATGGCTACACCTTC.